What follows are 19 T cell receptor beta chains derived from one specimen sequenced in a study of cytomegalovirus exposure and HLA in healthy donors. The PCR ran on 60 Vbeta and 13 Jbeta primers. Measured with immunoSEQ multiplex PCR; TCRdb has only the in-frame clones, and not every one. The sample contains 180,000 or so clones, 60% to 85% of which appear only once. The sequencing input was PBMCs. The source is a man between 18 and 29 years old in good health and CMV-seronegative.

V usage is TRBV7-9 and J usage is TRBJ2-7, with D tentatively TRBD1 (5 bases). Germline lookup yields CDR1 SEHNR and CDR2 FQNEAQ (reference sequence). The CDR3 consists of 11 residues. The V end lost 6 bases, the J end lost 4 bases, and 7 bases lay between the germline ends. The CDR3 DNA sequence: TGTGCCAGCAGTCCAGGGTACGAGCAGTACTTC. Its translation is CASSPGYEQYF.

The chain is built from TRBV27 and TRBJ2-7; 8 bases agree with TRBD2. The J segment lost 6 bases and the V segment lost 5 bases, leaving 18 bases of the junction unmatched. Germline CDR1 reads MNHEY; CDR2 reads SMNVEV (reference sequence). The CDR3 extends over 17 amino acids. The CDR3 sequence: CASSLAKGLSGRGEQYF. DNA of the CDR3: TGTGCCAGCAGTCTGGCCAAGGGTTTAAGCGGGAGAGGCGAGCAGTACTTC.

The V call is TRBV2, the J call TRBJ2-7; 7 bases fit TRBD2. V gave up 7 bases and J gave up 5 bases; unmatched junction bases: 11. Germline values: CDR1 SNHLY, CDR2 FYNNEI. CDR3 size: 14 residues. The CDR3 loop reads CASNFLGGSDEQYF. The CDR3 nucleotides read TGTGCCAGCAATTTCTTAGGCGGGAGCGACGAGCAGTACTTC.

This clone was recorded once. The chain recombines TRBV28 with TRBJ1-2; 9 bases are shared with TRBD1. This CDR3 contains 14 residues. V shed 6 bases, J shed 2 bases, and the junction held 4 bases outside the gene matches. The germline V gene encodes CDR1 MDHEN and CDR2 SYDVKM. CDR3 region: CASSQTGGNYGYTF. The CDR3, as DNA: TGTGCCAGCAGCCAGACAGGGGGGAACTATGGCTACACCTTC.

J is TRBJ1-2 and V is TRBV27; the D is unclear. The CDR3 length is 13 residues. Trimming took 2 bases from V and 6 from J, leaving 10 bases between them. CDR1 and CDR2 (germline): MNHEY, SMNVEV (reference sequence). The CDR3 DNA sequence: TGTGCCAGCAGTTTAGTAGGGAGGAATGGCTACACCTTC. Translating gives CASSLVGRNGYTF.

This chain links TRBV6-1 with TRBJ1-1; D is unclear. The CDR3 length is 15 residues. V lost 4 bases and J lost 5, with 17 bases in between. CDR1 and CDR2 (germline): MNHNS, SASEGT. In DNA form, the CDR3 reads TGTGCCAGCAGTGGCCCCGGGGAGGGCCGTACTGAAGCTTTCTTT. The encoded protein is CASSGPGEGRTEAFF.

The rearrangement links TRBV28 to TRBJ1-5; D gene ambiguous. The CDR3 spans 13 residues. V lost 6 bases and J 3 bases, leaving 9 bases between the germline ends. Germline lookup yields CDR1 MDHEN and CDR2 SYDVKM. The CDR3 bases are TGTGCCAGCAGCCTCCGGTACAATCAGCCCCAGCATTTT. Protein sequence: CASSLRYNQPQHF.

CDR3 in amino acids: CASSMLAGGVEQFF. The DNA of the CDR3 is TGTGCCAGTAGTATGCTAGCAGGGGGCGTCGAGCAGTTCTTC. The chain recombines TRBV19 with TRBJ2-1; 8 bases are a match to TRBD1. The CDR3 consists of 14 residues. Trimming at V came to 3 bases and at J to 10 bases, leaving 8 bases not matched to a gene. In germline, CDR1 is LNHDA, CDR2 SQIVND (reference sequence). Complete variable domain (other parts from reference TRBV19 and TRBJ2-1): DGGITQSPKYLFRKEGQNVTLSCEQNLNHDAMYWYRQDPGQGLRLIYYSQIVNDFQKGDIAEGYSVSREKKESFPLTVTSAQKNPTAFYLCASSMLAGGVEQFFGPGTRLTVL.

The chain recombines TRBV5-4 with TRBJ1-2; D uncertain. The CDR3 consists of 12 residues. Germline V lookup: CDR1 SGHNT, CDR2 YYREEE (reference sequence). Between the trimmed V and J ends, which lost 0 bases and 8 bases, there was a span of 8 bases. CDR3 loop: CASSLDGSGYTF. The CDR3 nucleotides read TGTGCCAGCAGCTTGGATGGGAGCGGCTACACCTTC.

V gene TRBV5-8 combines with J gene TRBJ2-3; D may be TRBD2 (6 bases). This CDR3 comprises 15 residues. Germline V gene data show CDR1 as SGHTS and CDR2 as YDEGEE. V was cut by 3 bases and J by 4 bases, with 15 bases left in between. The CDR3: CASSSGTGIPDTQYF. In DNA form, the CDR3 reads TGTGCCAGCAGCTCAGGGACTGGGATCCCAGATACGCAGTATTTT.

This chain uses TRBV19 with TRBJ1-2, with TRBD1 matching over 7 bases. The CDR3 contains 16 residues. Germline lookup yields CDR1 LNHDA and CDR2 SQIVND (reference sequence). J gave up 6 bases and V 4 bases, and 14 bases lay outside the gene matches. CDR3 amino acids: CASSTVNRGVADGYTF. The CDR3 DNA follows: TGTGCCAGTAGTACCGTTAACAGGGGAGTTGCGGATGGCTACACCTTC.

The genes are TRBV30 and TRBJ2-3, with D tentatively TRBD2 (6 bases). Germline values: CDR1 GTSNPN, CDR2 SVGIG (reference sequence). V was pared by 3 bases and J by 2 bases, with 12 bases between. There are 14 residues in the CDR3. The CDR3: CAWSIAANTDTQYF. In nucleotides, the CDR3 is TGTGCCTGGAGCATAGCGGCAAACACAGATACGCAGTATTTT.

The chain employs TRBV7-9 and TRBJ1-4; 8 bases match TRBD1. V trimming: 4 bases; J trimming: 0 bases; junction bases outside the gene matches: 13. The CDR3 is 19 amino acids. From germline, CDR1 is SEHNR and CDR2 FQNEAQ (reference sequence). Here the CDR3 reads CASSYPGQGGNPTNEKLFF. The CDR3 bases are TGTGCCAGCAGCTACCCCGGACAGGGAGGGAATCCAACTAATGAAAAACTGTTTTTT.

This clone was recorded only once. A junction end diverges from the germline sequence, so it may reflect a read error. This chain connects TRBV14 to TRBJ2-1, with 13 bases that match TRBD2. The germline V gene encodes CDR1 SGHDN and CDR2 FVKESK. The CDR3 spans 16 residues. CDR3 sequence: CASNQDGTSGVYEQFF. In DNA, the CDR3 is TGTGCCAGCAACCAAGACGGGACTAGCGGGGTCTATGAGCAGTTCTTC.

The V and J genes are TRBV20-1 and TRBJ2-3; D is unresolved. Germline V gives CDR1 DFQATT, CDR2 SNEGSKA (reference sequence). V lost 4 bases, J lost 9 bases, and 8 bases lay in between. This CDR3 region has 10 residues. DNA for the CDR3: TGCAGTGCTACTCTAGGCACGCAGTATTTT. Translated: CSATLGTQYF.

The chain is built from TRBV30 and TRBJ1-5; D is uncertain. The CDR3 is 14 residues long. Trimming removed 3 bases at V and 2 bases at J, with 11 bases between. Germline V gives CDR1 GTSNPN, CDR2 SVGIG (reference sequence). This CDR3 is CAWSPTGGNQPQHF. The CDR3 bases are TGTGCCTGGAGCCCGACCGGGGGCAATCAGCCCCAGCATTTT.

The chain uses TRBV7-9 and TRBJ1-1; D might be TRBD1 (5 bases). V was shortened by 5 bases and J by 1 base, with 11 bases between the two germline ends. CDR1 and CDR2 (germline): SEHNR, FQNEAQ (reference sequence). CDR3 length: 14 amino acids. CDR3 coding DNA: TGTGCCAGCAGCCCAAGGGGAGGGAACACTGAAGCTTTCTTT. Translated: CASSPRGGNTEAFF.

This clone was detected only a few times. J is TRBJ2-3 and V is TRBV15; the D gene is possibly TRBD1 (5 bases). Germline-derived CDR1 and CDR2 are LNHNV and YYDKDF (reference sequence). Between the trimmed V and J ends, which lost 3 bases and 2 bases, there was a span of 18 bases. CDR3 length equals 17 residues. The CDR3 region has the DNA TGTGCCACCAGCAGTGGACACGGTAGCAAAACCACAGATACGCAGTATTTT. Its translation is CATSSGHGSKTTDTQYF.

The rearrangement joins TRBV6-5 to TRBJ1-2; 9 bases match TRBD1. V was pared by 7 bases and J by 8 bases, with 14 bases of the junction left unmatched. The CDR3 contains 15 residues. The V gene's germline CDR1 is MNHEY and CDR2 SVGAGI. The CDR3: CASKSGTGKHRGYTF. The CDR3 DNA reads as TGTGCCAGCAAGTCGGGGACAGGGAAGCATAGAGGCTACACCTTC.